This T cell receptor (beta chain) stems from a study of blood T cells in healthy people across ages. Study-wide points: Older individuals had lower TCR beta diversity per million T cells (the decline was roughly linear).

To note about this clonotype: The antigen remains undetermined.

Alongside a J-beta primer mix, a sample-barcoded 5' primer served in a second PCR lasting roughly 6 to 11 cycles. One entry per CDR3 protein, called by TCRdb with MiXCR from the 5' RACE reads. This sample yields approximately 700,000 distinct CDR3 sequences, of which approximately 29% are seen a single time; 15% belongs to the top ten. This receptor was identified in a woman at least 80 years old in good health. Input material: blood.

The CDR3 loop is CSARPTGGLNEKLFF. CDR3 DNA: TGCAGTGCAAGACCCACCGGGGGCCTTAATGAAAAACTGTTTTTT. The chain carries TRBV20-1 and TRBJ1-4; D possibly corresponds to TRBD1 (6 bases). V gave up 6 bases and J gave up 4 bases, with 18 bases separating them. This CDR3 comprises 15 residues. In germline, CDR1 is DFQATT, CDR2 SNEGSKA (reference sequence).